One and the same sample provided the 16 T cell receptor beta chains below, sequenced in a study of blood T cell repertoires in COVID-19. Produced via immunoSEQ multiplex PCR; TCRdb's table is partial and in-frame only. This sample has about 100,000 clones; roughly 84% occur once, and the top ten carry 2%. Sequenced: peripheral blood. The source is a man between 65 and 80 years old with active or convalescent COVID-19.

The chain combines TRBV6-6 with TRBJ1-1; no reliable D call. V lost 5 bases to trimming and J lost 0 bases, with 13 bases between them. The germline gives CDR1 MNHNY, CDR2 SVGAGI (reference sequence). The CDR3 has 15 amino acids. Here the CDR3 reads CASSPQRGVNTEAFF. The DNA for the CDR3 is TGTGCCAGCAGTCCCCAACGGGGAGTGAACACTGAAGCTTTCTTT.

The CDR3: CSVERGNTIYF. For the CDR3, the DNA is TGCAGCGTTGAAAGAGGCAACACCATATATTTT. This chain connects TRBV29-1 to TRBJ1-3; the D is unclear. CDR1 is SQVTM and CDR2 is ANQGSEA in the germline V gene. Trimming removed 2 bases at V and 7 bases at J, with 6 bases between. The CDR3 length is 11 residues. Variable domain in full (rest from reference TRBV29-1 and TRBJ1-3): SAVISQKPSRDICQRGTSLTIQCQVDSQVTMMFWYRQQPGQSLTLIATANQGSEATYESGFVIDKFPISRPNLTFSTLTVSNMSPEDSSIYLCSVERGNTIYFGEGSWLTVV.

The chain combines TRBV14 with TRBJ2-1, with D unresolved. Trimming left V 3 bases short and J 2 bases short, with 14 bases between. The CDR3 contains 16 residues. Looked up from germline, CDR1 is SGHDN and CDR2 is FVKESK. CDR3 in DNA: TGTGCCAGCAGCCATCCGGGTCAAGGCGCCTACAATGAGCAGTTCTTC. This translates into CASSHPGQGAYNEQFF.

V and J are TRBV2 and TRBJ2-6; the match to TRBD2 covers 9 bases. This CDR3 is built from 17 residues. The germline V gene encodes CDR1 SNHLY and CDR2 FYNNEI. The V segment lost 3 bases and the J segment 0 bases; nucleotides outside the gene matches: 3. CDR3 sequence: CASSETSGRSGANVLTF. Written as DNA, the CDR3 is TGTGCCAGCAGTGAGACTAGCGGCCGCTCTGGGGCCAACGTCCTGACTTTC.

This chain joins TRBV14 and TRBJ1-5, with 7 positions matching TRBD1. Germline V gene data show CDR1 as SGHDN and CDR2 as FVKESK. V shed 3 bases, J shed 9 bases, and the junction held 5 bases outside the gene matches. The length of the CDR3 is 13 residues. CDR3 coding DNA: TGTGCCAGCAGCCATGGGGACAGACGGCCCCAGCATTTT. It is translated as CASSHGDRRPQHF.

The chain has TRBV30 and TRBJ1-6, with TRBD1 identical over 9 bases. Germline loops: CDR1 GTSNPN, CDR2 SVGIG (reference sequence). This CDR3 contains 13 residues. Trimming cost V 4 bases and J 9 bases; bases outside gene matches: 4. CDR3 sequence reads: CAWMGTGTSPLHF. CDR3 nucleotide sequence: TGTGCCTGGATGGGGACAGGGACTTCACCCCTCCACTTT.

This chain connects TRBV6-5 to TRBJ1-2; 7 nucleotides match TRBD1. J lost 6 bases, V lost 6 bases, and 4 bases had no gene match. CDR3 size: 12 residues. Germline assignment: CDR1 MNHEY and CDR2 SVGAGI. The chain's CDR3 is CASRTGTHGYTF. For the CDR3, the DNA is TGTGCCAGCAGGACAGGGACCCATGGCTACACCTTC.

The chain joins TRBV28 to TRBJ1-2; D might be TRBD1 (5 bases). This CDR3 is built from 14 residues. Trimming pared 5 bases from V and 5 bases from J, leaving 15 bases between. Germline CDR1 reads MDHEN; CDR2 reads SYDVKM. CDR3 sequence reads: CASSIPRGKYGYTF. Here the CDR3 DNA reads TGTGCCAGCAGTATACCCCGGGGGAAGTATGGCTACACCTTC.

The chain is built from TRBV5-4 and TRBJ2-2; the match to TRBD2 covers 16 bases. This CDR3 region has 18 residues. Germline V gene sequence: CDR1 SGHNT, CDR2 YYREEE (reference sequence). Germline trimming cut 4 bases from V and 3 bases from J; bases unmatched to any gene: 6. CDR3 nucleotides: TGTGCCAGCAGCCCGGGGACTAGCGGGGGGGCCGACACCGGGGAGCTGTTTTTT. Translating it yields CASSPGTSGGADTGELFF. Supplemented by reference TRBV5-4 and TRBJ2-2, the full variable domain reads ETGVTQSPTHLIKTRGQQVTLRCSSQSGHNTVSWYQQALGQGPQFIFQYYREEENGRGNFPPRFSGLQFPNYSSELNVNALELDDSALYLCASSPGTSGGADTGELFFGEGSRLTVL.

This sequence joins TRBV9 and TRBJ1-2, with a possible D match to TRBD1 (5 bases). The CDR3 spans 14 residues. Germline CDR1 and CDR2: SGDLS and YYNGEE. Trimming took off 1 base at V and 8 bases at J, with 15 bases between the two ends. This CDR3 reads CASSVFGDKGGYTF. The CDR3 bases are TGTGCCAGCAGCGTATTCGGAGACAAGGGGGGCTACACCTTC.

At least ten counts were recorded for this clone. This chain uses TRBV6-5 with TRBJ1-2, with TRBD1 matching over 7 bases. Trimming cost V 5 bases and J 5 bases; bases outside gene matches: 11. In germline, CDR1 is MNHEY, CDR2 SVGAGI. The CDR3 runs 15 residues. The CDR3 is CASSLKTGTIYGYTF. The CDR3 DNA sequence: TGTGCCAGCAGTCTCAAGACAGGGACCATTTATGGCTACACCTTC.

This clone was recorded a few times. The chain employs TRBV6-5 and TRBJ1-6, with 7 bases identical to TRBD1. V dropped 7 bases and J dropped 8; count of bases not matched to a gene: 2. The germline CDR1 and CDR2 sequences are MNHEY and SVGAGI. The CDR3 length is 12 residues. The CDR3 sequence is CASKQGYSPLHF. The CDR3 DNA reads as TGTGCCAGCAAACAGGGGTATTCACCCCTCCACTTT.

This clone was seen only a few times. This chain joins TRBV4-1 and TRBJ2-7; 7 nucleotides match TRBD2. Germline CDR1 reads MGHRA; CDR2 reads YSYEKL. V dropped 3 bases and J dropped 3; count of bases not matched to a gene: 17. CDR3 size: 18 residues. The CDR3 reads CASSHPAAQAGLNYEQYF. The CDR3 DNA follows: TGCGCCAGCAGCCACCCGGCCGCCCAAGCGGGACTTAACTACGAGCAGTACTTC.

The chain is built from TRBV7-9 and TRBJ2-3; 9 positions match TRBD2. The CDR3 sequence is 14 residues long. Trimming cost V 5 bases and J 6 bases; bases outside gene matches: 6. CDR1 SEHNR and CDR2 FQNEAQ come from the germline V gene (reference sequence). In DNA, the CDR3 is TGTGCCAGCAGCCTTAGCGGGGGCCCGGATACGCAGTATTTT. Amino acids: CASSLSGGPDTQYF.

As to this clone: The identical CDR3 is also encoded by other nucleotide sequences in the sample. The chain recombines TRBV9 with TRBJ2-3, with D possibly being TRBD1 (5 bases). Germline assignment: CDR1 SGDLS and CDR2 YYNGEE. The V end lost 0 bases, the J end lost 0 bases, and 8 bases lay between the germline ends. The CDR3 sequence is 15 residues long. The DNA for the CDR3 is TGTGCCAGCAGCGTAGTAGGGGCTAGCACAGATACGCAGTATTTT. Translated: CASSVVGASTDTQYF.

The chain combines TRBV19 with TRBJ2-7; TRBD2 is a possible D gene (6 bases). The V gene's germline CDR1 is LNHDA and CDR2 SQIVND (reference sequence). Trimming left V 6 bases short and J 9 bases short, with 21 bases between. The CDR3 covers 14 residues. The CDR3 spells CASSRRGTQVGQYF. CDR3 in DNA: TGTGCCAGTAGCCGCCGGGGGACCCAAGTAGGGCAGTACTTC.